This T cell receptor (beta chain) was recorded in a study of T cells of healthy individuals. MiXCR, run by TCRdb on the 5' RACE reads, gives a single entry per CDR3 protein. In the table there are some 85,000 distinct CDR3 sequences, about 5.5% of which are singletons. This clonotype was counted ten times or more. The source of this sequence is a female donor in good health.

In DNA form, the CDR3 reads TGCAGCGTTGCGACAGGGATGGGCACAGATACGCAGTATTTT. It specifies CSVATGMGTDTQYF. The rearrangement joins TRBV29-1 to TRBJ2-3, with 7 positions matching TRBD1. Germline assignment: CDR1 SQVTM and CDR2 ANQGSEA. J lost 1 base, V lost 4 bases, and 5 bases had no gene match. The CDR3 length is 14 residues.